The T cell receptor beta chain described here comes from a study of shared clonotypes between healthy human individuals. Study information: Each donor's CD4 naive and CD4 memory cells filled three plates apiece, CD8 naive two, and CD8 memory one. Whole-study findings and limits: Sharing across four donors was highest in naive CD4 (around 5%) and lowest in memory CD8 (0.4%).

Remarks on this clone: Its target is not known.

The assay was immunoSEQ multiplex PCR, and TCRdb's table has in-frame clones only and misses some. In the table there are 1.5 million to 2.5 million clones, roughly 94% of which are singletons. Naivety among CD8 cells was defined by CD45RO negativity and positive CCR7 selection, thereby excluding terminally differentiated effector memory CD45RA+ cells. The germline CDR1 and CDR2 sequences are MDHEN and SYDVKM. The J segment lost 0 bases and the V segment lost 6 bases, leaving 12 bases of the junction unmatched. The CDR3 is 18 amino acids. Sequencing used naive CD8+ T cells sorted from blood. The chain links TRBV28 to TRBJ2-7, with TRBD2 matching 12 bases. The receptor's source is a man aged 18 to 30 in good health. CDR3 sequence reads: CASRTPQLAGGLSYEQYF. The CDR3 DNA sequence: TGTGCCAGCAGAACCCCCCAACTAGCGGGGGGCCTCTCCTACGAGCAGTACTTC.